Described below is a single T cell receptor beta chain sequence and its context. The antigen remains undetermined. This sample was included in a study of T cell responses to AZD1222 COVID-19 vaccine. Assay used: immunoSEQ multiplex PCR; TCRdb lists only in-frame clones, some missing. The sample lists 150,000 or so clones, roughly 92% occurring once. The ends were cut back, 4 bases at V and 0 bases at J, with 3 bases in the middle. Germline CDR1 MDHEN, CDR2 SYDVKM. The CDR3 extends over 12 amino acids. Findings of the study overall: Reportedly, nearly half the spike-specific TCRs target unmutated variant regions. Donors were mostly white British, more females; clonal diversity possibly underestimated. Spike-specific TCR depth and breadth grew after two AZD1222 doses.

J is TRBJ1-1 and V is TRBV28; D uncertain. This clonotype originated in an adult who received the AZD1222 COVID-19 vaccine. Source: peripheral blood, taken 28 days after the second AZD1222 dose. The CDR3 is CASSWLNTEAFF. The CDR3 nucleotides read TGTGCCAGCAGTTGGCTGAACACTGAAGCTTTCTTT.